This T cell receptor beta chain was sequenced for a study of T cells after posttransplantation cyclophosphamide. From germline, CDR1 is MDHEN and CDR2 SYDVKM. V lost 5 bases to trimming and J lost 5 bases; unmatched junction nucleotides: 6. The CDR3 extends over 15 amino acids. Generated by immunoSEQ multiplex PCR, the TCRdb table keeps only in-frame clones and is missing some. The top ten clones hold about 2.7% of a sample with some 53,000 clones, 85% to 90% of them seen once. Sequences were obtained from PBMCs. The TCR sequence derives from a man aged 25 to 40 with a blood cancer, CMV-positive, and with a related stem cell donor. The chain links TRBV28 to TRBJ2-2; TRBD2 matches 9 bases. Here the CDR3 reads CASSVAGGPTGELFF. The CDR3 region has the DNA TGTGCCAGCAGTGTCGCGGGAGGGCCGACCGGGGAGCTGTTTTTT.